The 8 T cell receptor beta chains listed next were all sequenced from one sample in a study of T cells in Graves' hyperthyroidism and ophthalmopathy. It was RNA transcripts that yielded the amplified TCR beta CDR3 regions. HTBI primers were the set used in a first-round RT-PCR of the TCR CDR3. Via MiXCR, TCRdb re-called the multiplex PCR reads, giving one row per CDR3 protein. The table lists over 300,000 distinct CDR3 sequences, approximately 15% of them singletons. Sequenced input: blood. The receptors were gathered from a woman aged 55-69 years with Graves' hyperthyroidism.

The chain joins TRBV20-1 to TRBJ2-7; 13 nucleotides align to TRBD2. The CDR3 has 13 amino acids. After removal of 4 bases from V and 6 bases from J, the junction contained 3 bases not matched to a gene. The germline V gene encodes CDR1 DFQATT and CDR2 SNEGSKA (reference sequence). The CDR3 bases are TGCAGTGCTAAGGGACTAGCGGGACGCGAGCAGTACTTC. Residues: CSAKGLAGREQYF.

This clonotype was seen a handful of times. The chain recombines TRBV19 with TRBJ2-1; D possibly corresponds to TRBD1 (6 bases). Looked up from germline, CDR1 is LNHDA and CDR2 is SQIVND (reference sequence). CDR3 length: 13 amino acids. The germline V and J ends were trimmed by 4 bases and 6 bases, with 10 bases remaining between them. CDR3 amino acids: CASSTVTGNEQFF. CDR3 DNA: TGTGCCAGTAGTACAGTGACAGGCAATGAGCAGTTCTTC.

There are a few counts of this clonotype. The rearrangement links TRBV7-8 to TRBJ2-5, with 9 nucleotides matching TRBD1. The CDR3 covers 15 residues. Germline V gives CDR1 SGHVS, CDR2 FQNEAQ. Trimming removed 4 bases from V and 5 bases from J; junction bases left unmatched: 8. The DNA for the CDR3 is TGTGCCAGCAGCTCCCGAGACAGGGGGAGGGAGACCCAGTACTTC. Translation gives CASSSRDRGRETQYF. Filled out from reference TRBV7-8 and TRBJ2-5, the complete variable domain reads GAGVSQSPRYKVAKRGQDVALRCDPISGHVSLFWYQQALGQGPEFLTYFQNEAQLDKSGLPSDRFFAERPEGSVSTLKIQRTQQEDSAVYLCASSSRDRGRETQYFGPGTRLLVL.

This clonotype showed up many times. The chain has TRBV3-1 and TRBJ1-2; 7 nucleotides agree with TRBD1. The CDR3 is made up of 12 amino acids. Germline CDR1 reads LGHDT; CDR2 reads YNNKEL (reference sequence). With 6 bases clipped from V and 5 bases from J, the junction kept 3 bases outside the gene matches. The chain's CDR3 is CASSRQGYGYTF. Written as DNA, the CDR3 is TGTGCCAGCAGTAGACAGGGATATGGCTACACCTTC.

The rearrangement uses TRBV7-2 and TRBJ2-7; possibly TRBD1 or TRBD2 for D (6 bases each). V lost 2 bases and J 4 bases, leaving 15 bases between the germline ends. From germline, CDR1 is SGHTA and CDR2 FQGNSA. There are 15 residues in the CDR3. CDR3 nucleotide sequence: TGTGCCAGCAGCTTATTCCATTTAGGGGGGTACGAGCAGTACTTC. As protein: CASSLFHLGGYEQYF.

The chain links TRBV5-1 to TRBJ2-5; a possible D gene is TRBD2 (5 bases). The CDR3 runs 15 residues. Germline-derived CDR1 and CDR2 are SGHRS and YFSETQ. V lost 9 bases to trimming and J lost 5 bases, with 23 bases between them. For the CDR3, the DNA is TGCGCCACCTCCCTCTCAGCCTCCGGGGTGGAGACCCAGTACTTC. Amino acid sequence: CATSLSASGVETQYF.

Many counts were recorded for this clonotype. The J gene is TRBJ2-5, the V gene TRBV28; D possibly corresponds to TRBD1 (5 bases). With 1 base removed from V and 4 bases from J, the gap between germline ends came to 10 bases. The CDR3 runs 14 residues. Germline V gene data show CDR1 as MDHEN and CDR2 as SYDVKM. Here the CDR3 DNA reads TGTGCCAGCAGTTTATTAGGGCAGGGAGAGACCCAGTACTTC. Amino acid sequence: CASSLLGQGETQYF.

This clonotype was counted ten times or more. The V and J genes are TRBV11-3 and TRBJ2-3; D gene unclear. Germline V CDR1 and CDR2: SGHNT, YENEEA. Trimming removed 5 bases at V and 4 bases at J, with 7 bases between. This CDR3 region has 12 residues. In nucleotides, the CDR3 is TGTGCCAGCAGCCGCCCCCCAGATACGCAGTATTTT. Encoded protein: CASSRPPDTQYF.